Reported below is one T cell receptor beta chain. The record originates from a study of beta chain features in type 1 diabetes. Expressed TCRB transcripts were sequenced, since all the RNA that had been isolated was reverse transcribed. Here immunoSEQ multiplex PCR was the method, and the copy in TCRdb shows in-frame clones only, minus some. This sample has about 140,000 clones, with less than 9% found just once. Germline V gene data show CDR1 as KGHSH and CDR2 as LQKENI. This CDR3 is 11 amino acids long. V lost 6 bases to trimming and J lost 3 bases, with 5 bases between them. Sequencing used central memory CD4+ T cells from blood. The V call is TRBV18, the J call TRBJ2-5, with D unclear. This TCR was recovered from a woman aged 25 to 39 in good health. The CDR3 loop is CASSGEETQYF. The CDR3 region has the DNA TGTGCCAGCTCTGGAGAAGAGACCCAGTACTTC.